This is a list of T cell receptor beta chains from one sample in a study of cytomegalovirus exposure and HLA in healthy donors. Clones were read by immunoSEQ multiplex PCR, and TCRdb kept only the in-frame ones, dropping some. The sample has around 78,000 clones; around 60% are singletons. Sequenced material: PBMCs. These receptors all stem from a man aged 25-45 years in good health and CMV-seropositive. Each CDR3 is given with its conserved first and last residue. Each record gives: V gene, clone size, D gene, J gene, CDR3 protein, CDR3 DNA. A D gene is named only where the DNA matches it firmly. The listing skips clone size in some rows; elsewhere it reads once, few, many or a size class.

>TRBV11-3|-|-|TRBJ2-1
CASSLGAAYNEQFF
TGTGCCAGCAGCTTAGGAGCGGCCTACAATGAGCAGTTCTTC
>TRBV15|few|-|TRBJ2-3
CATSRRQEADTQYF
TGTGCCACCAGCAGACGACAGGAAGCAGATACGCAGTATTTT
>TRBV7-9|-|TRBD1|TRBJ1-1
CASSFDRGGGDTEAFF
TGTGCCAGCAGCTTCGACAGGGGCGGAGGGGACACTGAAGCTTTCTTT
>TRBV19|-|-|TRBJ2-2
CASSPRRGTGELFF
TGTGCCAGTAGTCCCCGTCGCGGGACCGGGGAGCTGTTTTTT
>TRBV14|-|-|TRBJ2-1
CASSPSSYNEQFF
TGTGCCAGCAGCCCCAGCTCCTACAATGAGCAGTTCTTC
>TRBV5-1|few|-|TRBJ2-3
CASSAPVREIVYTQYF
TGCGCCAGCAGCGCTCCCGTCCGGGAGATAGTATATACGCAGTATTTT
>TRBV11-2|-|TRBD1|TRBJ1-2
CASSPGGTAFYGYTF
TGTGCCAGCAGCCCTGGTGGGACAGCCTTCTATGGCTACACCTTC
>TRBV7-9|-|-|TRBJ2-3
CASSSSTTGDTDTQYF
TGTGCCAGCAGCTCCTCTACTACCGGGGACACAGATACGCAGTATTTT
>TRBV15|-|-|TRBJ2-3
CATSRGVGGPSTDTQYF
TGTGCCACCAGCAGAGGGGTGGGGGGACCCAGCACAGATACGCAGTATTTT
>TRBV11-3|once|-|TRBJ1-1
CASSLTEGTKAFF
TGTGCCAGCAGCTTAACAGAGGGGACTAAAGCTTTCTTT
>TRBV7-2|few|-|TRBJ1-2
CASSLEVRVGGYTF
TGTGCCAGCAGCTTAGAGGTCAGGGTCGGTGGCTACACCTTC
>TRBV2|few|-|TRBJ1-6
CASSPSAGDPHSPLHF
TGTGCCAGCAGCCCTTCAGCGGGGGACCCACATTCACCCCTCCACTTT
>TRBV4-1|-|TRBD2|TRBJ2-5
CASSQDWTSEETQYF
TGCGCCAGCAGCCAAGATTGGACTAGCGAGGAGACCCAGTACTTC
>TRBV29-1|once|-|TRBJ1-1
CSVLLWAGTNTEAFF
TGCAGCGTCCTTCTCTGGGCGGGGACTAACACTGAAGCTTTCTTT
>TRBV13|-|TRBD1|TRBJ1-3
CASSPGQGAWPNTIYF
TGTGCCAGCAGCCCGGGACAGGGGGCCTGGCCGAACACCATATATTTT
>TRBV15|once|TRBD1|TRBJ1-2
CATSPPGQVNYGYTF
TGTGCCACCAGCCCCCCGGGACAGGTCAACTATGGCTACACCTTC
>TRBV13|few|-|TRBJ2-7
CASSLGSSFNDEQYF
TGTGCCAGCAGCTTAGGGTCTAGCTTTAACGACGAGCAGTACTTC
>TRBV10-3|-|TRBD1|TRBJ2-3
CANSGQGGFGTDTQYF
TGTGCCAACTCAGGACAGGGTGGTTTTGGCACAGATACGCAGTATTTT
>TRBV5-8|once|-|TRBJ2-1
CASGFRTGPNEQFF
TGTGCCAGCGGATTCCGCACAGGGCCCAATGAGCAGTTCTTC
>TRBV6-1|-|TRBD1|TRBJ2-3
CASRAGTGDIDTQYF
TGTGCCAGCAGAGCCGGGACAGGGGACATAGATACGCAGTATTTT
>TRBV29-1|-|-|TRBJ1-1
CSVETGRTEAFF
TGCAGCGTTGAAACGGGTAGGACTGAAGCTTTCTTT
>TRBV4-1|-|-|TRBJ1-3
CASSQDLSSGNTIYF
TGCGCCAGCAGCCAAGATCTTTCCTCTGGAAACACCATATATTTT
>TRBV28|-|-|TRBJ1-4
CASSPTLGGEKLFF
TGTGCCAGCAGCCCCACCTTGGGCGGGGAAAAACTGTTTTTT
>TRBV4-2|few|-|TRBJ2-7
CASSQESVTYEQYF
TGTGCCAGCAGCCAAGAAAGCGTTACCTACGAGCAGTACTTC
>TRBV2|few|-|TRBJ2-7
CASKEGLGYEQYF
TGTGCCAGCAAGGAGGGTCTCGGCTACGAGCAGTACTTC
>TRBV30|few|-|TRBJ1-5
CAWSKNPGNQPQHF
TGTGCCTGGAGTAAAAACCCGGGAAATCAGCCCCAGCATTTT
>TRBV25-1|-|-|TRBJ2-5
CASSEYGHRTRETQYF
TGTGCCAGCAGTGAATACGGACACCGAACCAGAGAGACCCAGTACTTC
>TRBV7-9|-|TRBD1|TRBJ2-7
CASSLKGDRVNEQYF
TGTGCCAGCAGCTTAAAGGGAGACAGGGTAAACGAGCAGTACTTC
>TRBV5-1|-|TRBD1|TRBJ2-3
CASSLQIQGAQADTQYF
TGCGCCAGCAGCTTGCAGATACAGGGGGCGCAGGCGGATACGCAGTATTTT
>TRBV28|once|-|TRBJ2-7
CASSLRGWFEQYF
TGTGCCAGCAGTTTAAGGGGATGGTTTGAGCAGTACTTC
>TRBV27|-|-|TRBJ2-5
CASSLSPGARETQYF
TGTGCCAGCAGTTTGTCTCCAGGGGCGCGAGAGACCCAGTACTTC
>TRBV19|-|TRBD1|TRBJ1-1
CASSADRETEAFF
TGTGCCAGTAGTGCGGACAGGGAAACTGAAGCTTTCTTT
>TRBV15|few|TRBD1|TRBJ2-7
CATSRDVGRGQGEQYF
TGTGCCACCAGCAGAGATGTCGGTAGGGGACAGGGGGAGCAGTACTTC
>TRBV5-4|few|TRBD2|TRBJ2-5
CASSSRTSGGGETQYF
TGTGCCAGCAGCTCTAGGACTAGCGGGGGCGGGGAGACCCAGTACTTC
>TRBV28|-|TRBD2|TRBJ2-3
CATGTSGTDTQYF
TGTGCCACCGGGACTAGTGGTACAGATACGCAGTATTTT
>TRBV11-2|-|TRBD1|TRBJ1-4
CASSLEGQGFGLFF
TGTGCCAGCAGCTTAGAGGGACAGGGGTTCGGACTGTTTTTT
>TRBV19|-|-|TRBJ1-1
CASSPQGTEAFF
TGTGCCAGTAGTCCGCAGGGCACTGAAGCTTTCTTT
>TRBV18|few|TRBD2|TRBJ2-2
CASSPPTSGEVTNTGELFF
TGTGCCAGCTCACCACCGACTAGCGGGGAGGTCACGAACACCGGGGAGCTGTTTTTT
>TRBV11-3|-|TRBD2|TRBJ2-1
CASSSLAGALTGEQFF
TGTGCCAGCAGCTCCCTAGCGGGGGCCCTTACGGGTGAGCAGTTCTTC
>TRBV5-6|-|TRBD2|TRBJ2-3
CASSYWTSGRSGRDTQYF
TGTGCCAGCAGCTACTGGACTAGCGGGAGATCAGGAAGAGATACGCAGTATTTT
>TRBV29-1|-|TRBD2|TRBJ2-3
CSVQTSGISTDTQYF
TGCAGCGTCCAGACTAGCGGGATTAGCACAGATACGCAGTATTTT
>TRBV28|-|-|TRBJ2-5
CASSSLKELQETQYF
TGTGCCAGCAGCTCCCTGAAGGAACTACAAGAGACCCAGTACTTC
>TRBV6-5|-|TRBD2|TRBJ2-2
CASSRLAGGTGELFF
TGTGCCAGCAGCCGACTAGCGGGGGGGACCGGGGAGCTGTTTTTT
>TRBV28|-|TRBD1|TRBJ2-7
CASTEPGQGYEQYF
TGTGCCAGCACAGAACCGGGACAGGGGTACGAGCAGTACTTC
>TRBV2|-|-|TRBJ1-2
CASSDRAQGGGYTF
TGTGCCAGCAGTGACAGAGCCCAAGGCGGTGGCTACACCTTC
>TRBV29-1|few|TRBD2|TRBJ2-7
CSVDGGEGYEQYF
TGCAGCGTTGATGGGGGGGAAGGCTACGAGCAGTACTTC
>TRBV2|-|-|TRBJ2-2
CASGERRGAGELFF
TGTGCCAGTGGCGAGCGGCGGGGTGCCGGGGAGCTGTTTTTT
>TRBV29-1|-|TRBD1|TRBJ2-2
CSVEASDRGLSGELFF
TGCAGCGTTGAAGCCTCGGACAGGGGGCTTTCCGGGGAGCTGTTTTTT
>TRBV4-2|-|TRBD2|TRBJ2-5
CASSQGLAGDETQYF
TGTGCCAGCAGCCAAGGACTAGCGGGGGACGAGACCCAGTACTTC
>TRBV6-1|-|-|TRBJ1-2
CASRGEGSYGYTF
TGTGCCAGCAGGGGGGAGGGGAGCTATGGCTACACCTTC
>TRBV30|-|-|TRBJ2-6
CAWSPSGANVLTF
TGTGCCTGGAGCCCGTCTGGGGCCAACGTCCTGACTTTC
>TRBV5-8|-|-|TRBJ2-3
CASSHRLSTDTQYF
TGTGCCAGCAGCCACAGATTATCCACAGATACGCAGTATTTT
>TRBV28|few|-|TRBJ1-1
CASSPLTGITEAFF
TGTGCCAGCAGTCCCCTGACAGGCATTACTGAAGCTTTCTTT